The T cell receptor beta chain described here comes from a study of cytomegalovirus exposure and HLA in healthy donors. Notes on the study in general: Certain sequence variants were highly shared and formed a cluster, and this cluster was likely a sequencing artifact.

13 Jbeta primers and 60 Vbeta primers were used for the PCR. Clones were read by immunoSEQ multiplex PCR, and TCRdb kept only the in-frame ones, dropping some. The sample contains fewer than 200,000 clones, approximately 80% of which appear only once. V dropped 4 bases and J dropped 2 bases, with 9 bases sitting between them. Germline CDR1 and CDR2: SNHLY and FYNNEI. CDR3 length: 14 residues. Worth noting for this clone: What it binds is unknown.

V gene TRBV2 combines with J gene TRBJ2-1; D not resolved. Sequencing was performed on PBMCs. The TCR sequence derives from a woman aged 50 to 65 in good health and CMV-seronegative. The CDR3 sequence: CASSVAIPYNEQFF. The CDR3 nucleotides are TGTGCCAGCAGTGTTGCGATCCCCTACAATGAGCAGTTCTTC.